This T cell receptor beta chain stems from a study of control samples from healthy donors and cancer patients. The CDR3 spans 15 residues. V was pared by 4 bases and J by 4 bases, with 5 bases of the junction left unmatched. Germline V gene sequence: CDR1 MNHEY, CDR2 SVGEGT. Sequencing was performed with immunoSEQ multiplex PCR; in TCRdb, only in-frame clones are kept and a portion is missing. The sample has about 120,000 clones; just over 90% are singletons. Sequencing was carried out using blood. This receptor was obtained from a woman in her late teens or twenties in good health. The rearrangement joins TRBV6-2 or TRBV6-3 to TRBJ2-2; TRBD2 aligns across 8 bases. The CDR3 region is CASSSASGSTGELFF. In nucleotides, the CDR3 is TGTGCCAGCAGTTCGGCAAGCGGGAGCACCGGGGAGCTGTTTTTT.